One sample yielded the 27 T cell receptor beta chains listed below, sequenced in a study of blood T cell repertoires in COVID-19 (dated by TCRdb to the early 2020s). Library prep was done by the immunoSEQ multiplex PCR assay. Held by TCRdb, this immuneACCESS table contains in-frame sequences only and omits some clones. Under half of the omission traces to an unresolved V gene where checked; the cause of the rest is unknown. Here the sample has 350,000 to 400,000 clones; 70% to 90% occur a single time. The ten largest make up 3% of the sample. The sequenced sample consisted of peripheral blood. The source of these receptors is a woman under 40 with COVID-19, enrolled during active disease.

This chain connects TRBV2 to TRBJ2-7; no definite D call. The CDR3 sequence is 10 residues long. V lost 4 bases and J 5 bases, leaving 3 bases between the germline ends. In germline, CDR1 is SNHLY, CDR2 FYNNEI. The CDR3 DNA follows: TGTGCCAGCAGTGCCGACGAGCAGTACGTC. It specifies CASSADEQYV.

The CDR3 DNA is TGCGCCAGCACCGTGGGGGGGGGCGGCCCGCCAGATACGCAGTATTTT. Amino acids: CASTVGGGGPPDTQYF. The chain combines TRBV5-1 with TRBJ2-3; D may be TRBD2 (7 bases). The germline V and J ends were trimmed by 6 bases and 4 bases, with 21 bases remaining between them. CDR1 SGHRS and CDR2 YFSETQ come from the germline V gene. This CDR3 has 16 residues.

This chain joins TRBV3-1 (or the pseudogene TRBV3-2) and TRBJ1-2; 8 positions match TRBD1. The CDR3 is made up of 15 amino acids. CDR1 and CDR2 from the germline V gene are LGHDT and YNNKEL (reference sequence). With 4 bases clipped from V and 7 bases from J, the junction kept 11 bases outside the gene matches. The CDR3 sequence is CASSPADREGGGYTF. In DNA, the CDR3 is TGTGCCAGCAGCCCGGCGGACAGGGAAGGGGGTGGCTACACCTTC.

The V and J genes are TRBV15 and TRBJ2-5; maybe TRBD1 (5 bases). The CDR3 sequence is 14 residues long. V lost 8 bases to trimming and J lost 4 bases, with 17 bases between them. The germline gives CDR1 LNHNV, CDR2 YYDKDF (reference sequence). The CDR3 DNA is TGTGCCACCTCCCCATCCGGGCAGGGAGAGACCCAGTACTTC. It specifies CATSPSGQGETQYF.

The gene calls are TRBV5-4 and TRBJ2-2; 7 nucleotides match TRBD1. Germline V gene sequence: CDR1 SGHNT, CDR2 YYREEE (reference sequence). V gave up 4 bases and J gave up 0 bases; unmatched junction bases: 9. CDR3 length equals 17 residues. CDR3 in amino acids: CASSSARQGSNTGELFF. CDR3 nucleotides: TGTGCCAGCAGCAGCGCGCGACAGGGATCGAACACCGGGGAGCTGTTTTTT.

This clone was seen only once. This chain links TRBV10-2 with TRBJ1-2; 9 bases match TRBD1. Germline CDR1 WSHSY, CDR2 SAAADI. V shed 6 bases, J shed 4 bases, and the junction held 3 bases outside the gene matches. This CDR3 comprises 13 residues. DNA for the CDR3: TGCGCCAGCAGAGGGGACAGGGCCTATGGCTACACCTTC. It codes for CASRGDRAYGYTF.

The chain has TRBV29-1 and TRBJ2-3; 9 nucleotides match TRBD1. CDR3 length: 15 residues. Germline CDR1 and CDR2: SQVTM and ANQGSEA. V shed 0 bases and J 6 bases; nucleotides not matched to a gene: 7. The CDR3 DNA reads as TGCAGCGTTGAAGATCCAAGACAGGGGGGGGATACGCAGTATTTT. As protein: CSVEDPRQGGDTQYF.

Turning to this clone: This specimen includes other DNA sequences encoding the same CDR3. The chain recombines TRBV6-5 with TRBJ1-2, with TRBD1 matching over 8 bases. The CDR3 spans 13 residues. With 5 bases clipped from V and 4 bases from J, the junction kept 3 bases outside the gene matches. CDR1 is MNHEY, CDR2 SVGAGI, per germline. In nucleotides, the CDR3 is TGTGCCAGCAGTCGAGACAGGGGCTATGGCTACACCTTC. Its translation: CASSRDRGYGYTF.

This chain uses TRBV4-2 with TRBJ2-2; unclear D gene. Deletions cut 2 bases from V and 5 bases from J, with 3 bases between. CDR1 LGHNA and CDR2 YNFKEQ come from the germline V gene. The CDR3 sequence is 12 residues long. The CDR3: CASSQITGELFF. CDR3 bases: TGTGCCAGCAGCCAAATAACCGGGGAGCTGTTTTTT.

The chain combines TRBV6-5 with TRBJ2-5, with D perhaps TRBD2 (6 bases). Trimming took 5 bases from V and 3 from J, leaving 10 bases between them. Looked up from germline, CDR1 is MNHEY and CDR2 is SVGAGI. The CDR3 is made up of 13 amino acids. CDR3 in amino acids: CASSPRREETQYF. As DNA, the CDR3 is TGTGCCAGCAGTCCAAGGAGGGAAGAGACCCAGTACTTC.

The chain recombines TRBV25-1 with TRBJ1-2, with 7 bases matching TRBD1. The CDR3 extends over 14 amino acids. V was clipped by 9 bases and J by 2 bases; unmatched bases: 9. Germline V CDR1 and CDR2: MGHDK, SYGVNS. The DNA for the CDR3 is TGTGCCAGTCGAACAGGGGCCGGGAACTATGGCTACACCTTC. It is translated as CASRTGAGNYGYTF.

The chain links TRBV18 to TRBJ2-7, with D perhaps TRBD1 (5 bases). The germline V gene encodes CDR1 KGHSH and CDR2 LQKENI. This CDR3 contains 14 residues. V lost 3 bases and J 5 bases, leaving 14 bases between the germline ends. CDR3 coding DNA: TGTGCCAGCTCACCGTTCAGGGAAGGGAACGAGCAGTACGTC. Protein product: CASSPFREGNEQYV.

V usage is TRBV2 and J usage is TRBJ2-3, with TRBD1 matching over 11 bases. The V gene's germline CDR1 is SNHLY and CDR2 FYNNEI. The length of the CDR3 is 15 residues. V shed 10 bases and J 4 bases; nucleotides not matched to a gene: 10. The CDR3 reads CATSTRGQGADTQYF. Written as DNA, the CDR3 is TGTGCCACTTCAACCCGGGGACAGGGGGCAGATACGCAGTATTTT.

This chain connects TRBV7-9 to TRBJ2-6, with 9 bases fitting TRBD1. V trimming: 1 base; J trimming: 0 bases; junction bases outside the gene matches: 7. CDR1 and CDR2 (germline): SEHNR, FQNEAQ (reference sequence). This CDR3 contains 19 residues. CDR3 in amino acids: CASSLVTGTGLSGANVLTF. CDR3 sequence (DNA): TGTGCCAGCAGCTTAGTTACGGGGACAGGGCTCTCTGGGGCCAACGTCCTGACTTTC.

This chain links TRBV2 with TRBJ2-7; D uncertain. Germline loops: CDR1 SNHLY, CDR2 FYNNEI. The CDR3 covers 13 residues. Trimming stripped 2 bases from V and 4 bases from J, with 9 bases between. The CDR3 DNA sequence: TGTGCCAGCAGTGAAACCTCACAATACGAGCAGTACTTC. Protein product: CASSETSQYEQYF.

In its sample, this clone was seen once. The genes are TRBV13 and TRBJ2-2, with D unclear. The CDR3 totals 16 residues. Trimming shortened V by 0 bases and J by 2 bases, and 10 bases separated the two germline ends. The germline gives CDR1 PRHDT, CDR2 FYEKMQ (reference sequence). CDR3 region: CASSLGTRSNTGELFF. The DNA for the CDR3 is TGTGCCAGCAGCTTAGGGACTCGATCAAACACCGGGGAGCTGTTTTTT. Supplemented by reference TRBV13 and TRBJ2-2, the full variable domain reads AAGVIQSPRHLIKEKRETATLKCYPIPRHDTVYWYQQGPGQDPQFLISFYEKMQSDKGSIPDRFSAQQFSDYHSELNMSSLELGDSALYFCASSLGTRSNTGELFFGEGSRLTVL.

With regard to this clone: One junction end disagrees with the germline gene, perhaps due to a read error. CDR3 amino acids: CASSSSGGEEYF. The CDR3 coding sequence is TGTGCCAGCAGCTCGAGCGGGGGCGAGGAGTACTTC. The chain joins TRBV13 to TRBJ2-7; the match to TRBD2 covers 8 bases. The CDR3 consists of 12 residues. Looked up from germline, CDR1 is PRHDT and CDR2 is FYEKMQ (reference sequence).

V is TRBV19 and J is TRBJ1-2, with a weak D call TRBD1 (5 bases). Between the trimmed V and J ends, which lost 5 bases and 2 bases, there was a span of 9 bases. Germline CDR1 and CDR2: LNHDA and SQIVND (reference sequence). The CDR3 runs 13 residues. In DNA, the CDR3 is TGTGCCAGTAGTTACGCAGGGAACTATGGCTACACCTTC. Its translation: CASSYAGNYGYTF.

The chain couples TRBV7-6 to TRBJ2-6, with TRBD1 as a possible D gene (6 bases). CDR3 length: 17 amino acids. Trimming removed 1 base at V and 0 bases at J, with 10 bases between. Germline V CDR1 and CDR2: SGHVS, FNYEAQ. Here the CDR3 DNA reads TGTGCCAGCAGCTTAGAAGACAGGTCCTCTGGGGCCAACGTCCTGACTTTC. Translated: CASSLEDRSSGANVLTF.

The V and J genes are TRBV9 and TRBJ2-3, with TRBD2 matching 9 bases. The CDR3 length is 19 residues. Germline V gene data show CDR1 as SGDLS and CDR2 as YYNGEE. V shed 4 bases and J 4 bases; nucleotides not matched to a gene: 19. The CDR3 reads CASSKTGGSGSGSADTQYF. CDR3 nucleotides: TGTGCCAGCAGCAAAACGGGGGGTAGCGGGAGTGGGTCGGCAGATACGCAGTATTTT. The whole variable domain, remainder taken from reference TRBV9 and TRBJ2-3, is DSGVTQTPKHLITATGQRVTLRCSPRSGDLSVYWYQQSLDQGLQFLIQYYNGEERAKGNILERFSAQQFPDLHSELNLSSLELGDSALYFCASSKTGGSGSGSADTQYFGPGTRLTVL.

The chain is built from TRBV4-3 and TRBJ2-5, with 7 nucleotides matching TRBD2. Germline V gene sequence: CDR1 LGHNA, CDR2 YSLEER. The V segment lost 0 bases and the J segment 5 bases; nucleotides outside the gene matches: 6. The CDR3 totals 15 residues. CDR3 bases: TGCGCCAGCAGCCAAGATCCCGGGGGGAGTGAGACCCAGTACTTC. This sequence encodes CASSQDPGGSETQYF.

This rearrangement joins TRBV11-1 to TRBJ1-1; the match to TRBD1 covers 10 bases. This CDR3 comprises 14 residues. V gave up 5 bases and J gave up 7 bases; unmatched junction bases: 7. CDR1 and CDR2 from the germline V gene are SGHAT and FQDESV (reference sequence). In nucleotides, the CDR3 is TGTGCCAGCAGCCAGGACAGGGGGTACAATGAAGCTTTCTTT. Its translation: CASSQDRGYNEAFF. The full variable domain, rest sourced from reference TRBV11-1 and TRBJ1-1, is EAEVAQSPRYKITEKSQAVAFWCDPISGHATLYWYRQILGQGPELLVQFQDESVVDDSQLPKDRFSAERLKGVDSTLKIQPAELGDSAMYLCASSQDRGYNEAFFGQGTRLTVV.

The V gene is TRBV10-2, the J gene TRBJ2-5, with 8 nucleotides matching TRBD1. CDR3 length: 15 amino acids. Germline CDR1 WSHSY, CDR2 SAAADI. V trimming: 6 bases; J trimming: 4 bases; junction bases outside the gene matches: 10. This CDR3 is CASSSVQGAGETQYF. CDR3 DNA sequence: TGCGCCAGCAGCTCAGTTCAGGGGGCGGGAGAGACCCAGTACTTC.

The V and J genes are TRBV11-2 and TRBJ2-7, with TRBD1 matching 7 bases. Germline V lookup: CDR1 SGHAT, CDR2 FQNNGV. Trimming at V came to 3 bases and at J to 5 bases, leaving 4 bases not matched to a gene. The CDR3 loop spans 13 amino acids. This chain's CDR3 is CASSLEQGNEQYF. CDR3 nucleotide sequence: TGTGCCAGCAGCTTGGAACAGGGGAACGAGCAGTACTTC.

The gene calls are TRBV7-9 and TRBJ1-2; the D is unclear. This CDR3 region has 12 residues. Germline-derived CDR1 and CDR2 are SEHNR and FQNEAQ (reference sequence). V was shortened by 1 base and J by 6 bases, with 6 bases between the two germline ends. The CDR3 DNA reads as TGTGCCAGCAGCTTAGGTCGGGATGGCTACACCTTC. This codes for CASSLGRDGYTF.

The genes are TRBV28 and TRBJ1-2; the D gene is possibly TRBD1 (6 bases). The CDR3 extends over 14 amino acids. CDR1 and CDR2 from the germline V gene are MDHEN and SYDVKM. V lost 6 bases and J lost 3, with 14 bases in between. The CDR3 bases are TGTGCCAGCAGGATACAGGGATTGGACTATGGCTACACCTTC. Its protein product is CASRIQGLDYGYTF.

The gene calls are TRBV10-1 and TRBJ2-7, with TRBD1 matching 7 bases. CDR1 is WNHNN, CDR2 SYGVQD, per germline (reference sequence). V lost 6 bases, J lost 3 bases, and 5 bases stayed unmatched. This CDR3 region has 13 residues. The CDR3 coding sequence is TGCGCCAGCAGGAGGGACAGCCGCTACGAGCAGTACGTC. This sequence encodes CASRRDSRYEQYV.